This TCR beta chain was recorded in a study of T cells in Graves' hyperthyroidism and ophthalmopathy. In the study overall: The authors collected peripheral blood at initial diagnosis, before any treatment.

Study-level results: Ophthalmopathy, as predicted by the model, came a median 6.5 months after the prediction.

About this clonotype: The antigen remains undetermined.

Subjects with ophthalmopathy showed a Clinical Activity Score no lower than 3, a NOSPECS grade no lower than 4, and a duration shorter than 3 months. The length of the CDR3 is 13 residues. Germline assignment: CDR1 MDHEN and CDR2 SYDVKM. With 7 bases clipped from V and 9 bases from J, the junction kept 9 bases outside the gene matches. Template material for amplifying TCR beta CDR3 regions consisted of RNA transcripts. The primer set for the first-round RT-PCR of the TCR CDR3 was HTBI. TCRdb recomputed calls from the multiplex PCR reads with MiXCR, one row per CDR3 protein. The data show 400,000 or so distinct CDR3 sequences, more than 14% seen once.

This chain uses TRBV28 with TRBJ1-5, with 7 bases matching TRBD1. This TCR was recovered from a young woman with Graves' ophthalmopathy. The sequenced sample consisted of blood. CDR3 region: CASTQDRAGPQHF. CDR3 nucleotides: TGTGCCAGCACCCAAGACAGGGCAGGGCCCCAGCATTTT. The variable domain in full, completed from reference TRBV28 and TRBJ1-5, reads DVKVTQSSRYLVKRTGEKVFLECVQDMDHENMFWYRQDPGLGLRLIYFSYDVKMKEKGDIPEGYSVSREKKERFSLILESASTNQTSMYLCASTQDRAGPQHFGDGTRLSIL.